The source of this TCR beta chain is a study of beta chain features in type 1 diabetes. Study observations and caveats: Possible PCR preference for shorter templates applied equally to patients and controls. TCRB CDR3 length was moderately but significantly reduced in all four CD4+ subsets of Type 1 diabetes patients. Fewer insertions but more deletions were seen at VDJ junctions in type 1 diabetes patients.

Donors contributed one heparinised blood draw apiece, averaging around 100 mL. Points on this clone: Its antigen is not identified.

Sequenced material consisted of expressed TCRB transcripts (all of the isolated RNA was reverse transcribed). Measured with immunoSEQ multiplex PCR; TCRdb has only the in-frame clones, and not every one. The sample yields approximately 150,000 clones, about 9.1% seen once. The V and J ends lost 6 bases and 6 bases, in that order; junction bases with no gene match: 7. This CDR3 comprises 15 residues. Per germline, CDR1 MNHNY and CDR2 SVGAGI (reference sequence). The TCR comes from a woman between 35 and 50 years old in good health. The specimen sequenced was central memory CD4+ T cells from blood. This chain uses TRBV6-6 with TRBJ1-5; 11 bases map to TRBD1. The CDR3 DNA reads as TGTGCCAGCAGCCGGGACAGGGGGGAGGGTCAGCCCCAGCATTTT. It encodes CASSRDRGEGQPQHF.